Below, 21 T cell receptor beta chains from the same sample are listed, as sequenced in a study of cytomegalovirus exposure and HLA in healthy donors. Primers: 60 Vbeta forward and 13 Jbeta reverse. Measured with immunoSEQ multiplex PCR; TCRdb has only the in-frame clones, and not every one. The sample yields 130,000 or so clones, around 77% seen once. Sequencing was carried out using PBMCs. Receptors were obtained from a man aged 30 to 39 in good health and CMV-seronegative.

The chain couples TRBV7-2 to TRBJ1-2; D is uncertain. The length of the CDR3 is 13 residues. Germline assignment: CDR1 SGHTA and CDR2 FQGNSA. Between the trimmed V and J ends, which lost 1 base and 4 bases, there was a span of 7 bases. The CDR3 reads CASSLGSLYGYTF. CDR3 nucleotides: TGTGCCAGCAGCTTAGGCAGTCTCTATGGCTACACCTTC.

The chain is built from TRBV6-1 and TRBJ2-2, with TRBD1 matching 7 bases. Per the germline V gene, CDR1 is MNHNS and CDR2 is SASEGT. V dropped 2 bases and J dropped 7; count of bases not matched to a gene: 7. CDR3 length: 15 residues. The DNA of the CDR3 is TGTGCCAGCAGTGAATTCGACAGGGAAGGCGGGGAGCTGTTTTTT. It encodes CASSEFDREGGELFF.

This rearrangement joins TRBV28 to TRBJ1-1, with a possible D match to TRBD1 (5 bases). The CDR3 sequence is 14 residues long. The V gene lost 3 bases and the J gene lost 1 base, with 9 bases spanning the gap. Germline lookup yields CDR1 MDHEN and CDR2 SYDVKM. The DNA for the CDR3 is TGTGCCAGCAGTTTCTTCAGGGCGAACACTGAAGCTTTCTTT. This sequence encodes CASSFFRANTEAFF.

This chain links TRBV5-1 with TRBJ1-1; 9 bases fit TRBD1. The CDR3 spans 17 residues. CDR1 SGHRS and CDR2 YFSETQ come from the germline V gene. V lost 1 base and J lost 3; bases outside the gene matches: 10. CDR3 residues: CASSLLQGARLDTEAFF. The CDR3 DNA reads as TGCGCCAGCAGCTTGCTACAGGGGGCGCGGTTGGACACTGAAGCTTTCTTT.

The chain carries TRBV10-3 and TRBJ2-1, with TRBD2 matching over 10 bases. The CDR3 sequence is 15 residues long. V dropped 6 bases and J dropped 9; count of bases not matched to a gene: 11. Germline V gene lookup returns CDR1 ENHRY and CDR2 SYGVKD. CDR3 sequence: CAISSTSGVSGEQFF. The CDR3 coding sequence is TGTGCCATCAGCTCAACTAGCGGGGTTTCGGGTGAGCAGTTCTTC.

The V gene is TRBV4-3, the J gene TRBJ2-3; TRBD2 matches at 7 bases. After removal of 0 bases from V and 6 bases from J, the junction contained 9 bases not matched to a gene. Germline CDR1 LGHNA, CDR2 YSLEER. The CDR3 has 16 amino acids. As DNA, the CDR3 is TGCGCCAGCAGCCAAGACCACCGCGGGGGAGCGGATACGCAGTATTTT. Amino acids: CASSQDHRGGADTQYF.

The gene calls are TRBV5-1 and TRBJ1-1; TRBD1 is a possible D gene (6 bases). Germline assignment: CDR1 SGHRS and CDR2 YFSETQ. The CDR3 loop spans 15 amino acids. Trimming took 1 base from V and 6 from J, leaving 16 bases between them. CDR3 amino acids: CASSLLATEGAEAFF. CDR3 coding DNA: TGCGCCAGCAGCTTGTTGGCTACCGAGGGGGCTGAAGCTTTCTTT.

The chain carries TRBV5-1 and TRBJ2-2, with D perhaps matching TRBD2 (5 bases). CDR3 length: 15 amino acids. The germline V gene has CDR1 SGHRS and CDR2 YFSETQ. V shed 4 bases and J shed 2 bases, with 12 bases lying between them. This CDR3 is CASSLLADNTGELFF. The CDR3 coding sequence is TGCGCCAGCAGCCTTCTAGCCGACAACACCGGGGAGCTGTTTTTT.

The V call is TRBV19, the J call TRBJ1-5, with 8 bases that match TRBD1. The V and J ends lost 7 bases and 6 bases, in that order; junction bases with no gene match: 14. Germline CDR1 is LNHDA and CDR2 is SQIVND (reference sequence). The CDR3 extends over 16 amino acids. The CDR3 DNA reads TGTGCCAGTACCCCAGGGGGCGCCGGTATGGGTCAGCCCCAGCATTTT. This gives the protein CASTPGGAGMGQPQHF.

This clone occurred a few times. V gene TRBV19 combines with J gene TRBJ2-7; 9 bases are shared with TRBD1. Germline V gene lookup returns CDR1 LNHDA and CDR2 SQIVND (reference sequence). V lost 3 bases and J lost 5; bases outside the gene matches: 2. CDR3 length: 13 amino acids. This chain's CDR3 is CASSIGTGNEQYF. The DNA of the CDR3 is TGTGCCAGTAGTATTGGGACAGGGAACGAGCAGTACTTC. Looking up the rest from reference TRBV19 and TRBJ2-7 gives the full variable domain: DGGITQSPKYLFRKEGQNVTLSCEQNLNHDAMYWYRQDPGQGLRLIYYSQIVNDFQKGDIAEGYSVSREKKESFPLTVTSAQKNPTAFYLCASSIGTGNEQYFGPGTRLTVT.

The chain recombines TRBV20-1 with TRBJ2-1, with unresolved D. Germline-derived CDR1 and CDR2 are DFQATT and SNEGSKA (reference sequence). Deletions cut 5 bases from V and 6 bases from J, with 5 bases between. The CDR3 extends over 10 amino acids. This CDR3 reads CSAEINEQFF. The CDR3 DNA reads as TGCAGTGCTGAGATCAATGAGCAGTTCTTC.

This rearrangement joins TRBV9 to TRBJ2-5; 9 positions match TRBD2. V shed 0 bases, J shed 0 bases, and the junction held 3 bases outside the gene matches. Germline V gene sequence: CDR1 SGDLS, CDR2 YYNGEE. The CDR3 consists of 16 residues. The CDR3 DNA is TGTGCCAGCAGCGTAGGAAGCGGGGGGAACCAAGAGACCCAGTACTTC. It translates to CASSVGSGGNQETQYF.

The chain combines TRBV2 with TRBJ1-1; the D is unclear. Trimming shortened V by 8 bases and J by 0 bases, and 16 bases separated the two germline ends. This CDR3 spans 15 amino acids. Looked up from germline, CDR1 is SNHLY and CDR2 is FYNNEI. The CDR3: CASHPRREMNTEAFF. The DNA for the CDR3 is TGTGCCAGCCATCCACGGAGGGAGATGAACACTGAAGCTTTCTTT. Filled out from reference TRBV2 and TRBJ1-1, the complete variable domain reads EPEVTQTPSHQVTQMGQEVILRCVPISNHLYFYWYRQILGQKVEFLVSFYNNEISEKSEIFDDQFSVERPDGSNFTLKIRSTKLEDSAMYFCASHPRREMNTEAFFGQGTRLTVV.

V is TRBV9 and J is TRBJ2-3; 11 bases agree with TRBD2. The germline CDR1 and CDR2 sequences are SGDLS and YYNGEE. The CDR3 loop spans 16 amino acids. With V trimmed by 3 bases and J by 4 bases, 7 bases remained unmatched. CDR3 residues: CASSASSGRRADTQYF. CDR3 in DNA: TGTGCCAGCAGCGCGTCTAGCGGGAGGAGGGCAGATACGCAGTATTTT.

To note about this clone: Other DNA variants within this sample encode the same CDR3. The gene calls are TRBV5-1 and TRBJ1-1, with D maybe TRBD1 (6 bases). CDR1 is SGHRS and CDR2 is YFSETQ in the germline V gene. V was trimmed by 3 bases and J by 1 base, leaving 10 bases between them. The CDR3 loop spans 14 amino acids. The CDR3 sequence: CASSSGQPNTEAFF. DNA of the CDR3: TGCGCCAGCAGCTCCGGACAGCCGAACACTGAAGCTTTCTTT.

The chain uses TRBV7-3 and TRBJ2-1; TRBD2 matches at 8 bases. There are 15 residues in the CDR3. Per germline, CDR1 SGHTA and CDR2 FQGTGA. V trimming: 5 bases; J trimming: 4 bases; junction bases outside the gene matches: 7. The CDR3 loop reads CASSPTSGTYNEQFF. The DNA of the CDR3 is TGTGCCAGCAGCCCAACTAGCGGAACTTACAATGAGCAGTTCTTC.

This sequence joins TRBV28 and TRBJ2-1; TRBD1 agrees at 8 bases. Germline V gene data show CDR1 as MDHEN and CDR2 as SYDVKM. V shed 2 bases and J 4 bases; nucleotides not matched to a gene: 7. The CDR3 is made up of 16 amino acids. Here the CDR3 DNA reads TGTGCCAGCAGTTTACAGGGGGCAGGCGTGTACAATGAGCAGTTCTTC. As protein: CASSLQGAGVYNEQFF.

The chain has TRBV30 and TRBJ2-1; tentative D call: TRBD2 (6 bases). Germline V lookup: CDR1 GTSNPN, CDR2 SVGIG (reference sequence). The CDR3 consists of 15 residues. V was cut by 4 bases and J by 1 base, with 14 bases left in between. The CDR3 spells CAWTPGLTSYNEQFF. For the CDR3, the DNA is TGTGCCTGGACCCCGGGACTTACGTCCTACAATGAGCAGTTCTTC.

The gene calls are TRBV4-2 and TRBJ2-6; possibly TRBD1 for D (5 bases). Germline values: CDR1 LGHNA, CDR2 YNFKEQ. The CDR3 has 16 residues. The germline V and J ends were trimmed by 0 bases and 0 bases, with 6 bases remaining between them. The CDR3 DNA reads as TGTGCCAGCAGCCAAGACCAGGGCTCTGGGGCCAACGTCCTGACTTTC. Translated, it gives CASSQDQGSGANVLTF.

V usage is TRBV7-9 and J usage is TRBJ1-2, with unresolved D. Trimming cost V 3 bases and J 8 bases, with 10 bases left between them. CDR3 size: 12 residues. Germline CDR1 is SEHNR and CDR2 is FQNEAQ (reference sequence). CDR3 in DNA: TGTGCCAGCAGCTTTGACACCCTAGGCTACACCTTC. Translated: CASSFDTLGYTF.

The rearrangement links TRBV2 to TRBJ2-7, with D tentatively TRBD2 (6 bases). The ends were cut back, 7 bases at V and 2 bases at J, with 15 bases in the middle. The V gene's germline CDR1 is SNHLY and CDR2 FYNNEI. The CDR3 totals 14 residues. The CDR3 DNA is TGTGCCAGCACGTTAGAGCGGGCGACCTACGAGCAGTACTTC. This sequence encodes CASTLERATYEQYF.